This T cell receptor (beta chain) comes out of a study of shared clonotypes between healthy human individuals. Using immunoSEQ multiplex PCR, the repertoire was profiled, and TCRdb retains in-frame clones only, with some absent. The sample has about 2.4 million clones; about 92% are singletons. The sequence came from a man younger than 35 in good health. The sequenced material came from naive CD4+ T cells sorted from blood. The subset: CD45RA+ positively selected.

Here the CDR3 reads CSAMDTPEVYF. DNA for the CDR3: TGCAGTGCGATGGACACCCCAGAGGTGTACTTC. The chain links TRBV20-1 to TRBJ2-7; possible D gene TRBD1, 5 bases. Deletions cut 6 bases from V and 12 bases from J, with 18 bases between. The CDR3 runs 11 residues. The germline gives CDR1 DFQATT, CDR2 SNEGSKA (reference sequence).